One TCR beta chain is described in this entry. Mismatch with germline at one junction end may stem from a read error. Other nucleotide sequences from this sample produce the same CDR3. The CDR3 covers 17 residues. Looked up from germline, CDR1 is LGHDT and CDR2 is YNNKEL (reference sequence). This sample stems from a study of blood T cell repertoires in COVID-19. Enrolled through a virtual design, the participants were between about 18 and 89 years of age and came from roughly 22 US areas. The method was immunoSEQ multiplex PCR; TCRdb's version includes in-frame clones alone and lacks a portion of them. The sample shows fewer than 300,000 clones, around 85% of them seen only once.

The gene calls are TRBV3-1 (or the pseudogene TRBV3-2) and TRBJ1-6; D may be TRBD1 (6 bases). The sample taken for sequencing was PBMCs or T cells enriched from blood (not recorded which). The source of this sequence is a woman aged 45-65 years who had recovered from COVID-19. The CDR3 DNA is TGTGCTAGCAGCCATGACAGGCGCATGAGATATAATTCACCCCTCCACTTT. This encodes CASSHDRRMRYNSPLHF.